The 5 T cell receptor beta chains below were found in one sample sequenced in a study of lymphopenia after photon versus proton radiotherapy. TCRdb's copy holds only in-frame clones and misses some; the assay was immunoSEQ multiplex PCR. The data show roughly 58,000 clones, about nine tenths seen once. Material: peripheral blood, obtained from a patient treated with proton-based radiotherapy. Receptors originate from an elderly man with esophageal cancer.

The CDR3 DNA reads as TGTGCCAGCAGCCCATTTACCGGGGAGCTGTTTTTT. Its protein product is CASSPFTGELFF. The J gene is TRBJ2-2, the V gene TRBV7-9, with no clear D. The germline V gene encodes CDR1 SEHNR and CDR2 FQNEAQ (reference sequence). The CDR3 spans 12 residues. Trimming removed 5 bases from V and 5 bases from J, with 6 bases in between.

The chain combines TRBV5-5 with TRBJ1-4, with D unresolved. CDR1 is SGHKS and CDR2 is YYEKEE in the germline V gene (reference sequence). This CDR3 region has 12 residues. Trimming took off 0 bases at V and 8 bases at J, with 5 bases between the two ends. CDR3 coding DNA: TGTGCCAGCAGCTTGGGAGGCGAAAAACTGTTTTTT. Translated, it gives CASSLGGEKLFF. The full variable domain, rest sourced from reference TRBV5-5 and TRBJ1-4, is DAGVTQSPTHLIKTRGQQVTLRCSPISGHKSVSWYQQVLGQGPQFIFQYYEKEERGRGNFPDRFSARQFPNYSSELNVNALLLGDSALYLCASSLGGEKLFFGSGTQLSVL.

The CDR3 nucleotides are TGTGCCAGCAGTTTTAACGGATCCCCAGGGGAAAAACTGTTTTTT. Translating it yields CASSFNGSPGEKLFF. V is TRBV2 and J is TRBJ1-4; TRBD1 is a possible D gene (5 bases). Looked up from germline, CDR1 is SNHLY and CDR2 is FYNNEI. The V gene lost 5 bases and the J gene lost 8 bases, with 18 bases spanning the gap. The CDR3 covers 15 residues. Full variable domain (outside the CDR3, taken from reference TRBV2 and TRBJ1-4): EPEVTQTPSHQVTQMGQEVILRCVPISNHLYFYWYRQILGQKVEFLVSFYNNEISEKSEIFDDQFSVERPDGSNFTLKIRSTKLEDSAMYFCASSFNGSPGEKLFFGSGTQLSVL.

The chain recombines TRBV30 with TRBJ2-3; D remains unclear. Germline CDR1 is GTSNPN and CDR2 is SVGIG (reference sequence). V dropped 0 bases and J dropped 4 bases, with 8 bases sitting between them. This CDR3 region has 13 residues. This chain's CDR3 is CAWSVGEADTQYF. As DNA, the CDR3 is TGTGCCTGGAGTGTCGGAGAGGCAGATACGCAGTATTTT.

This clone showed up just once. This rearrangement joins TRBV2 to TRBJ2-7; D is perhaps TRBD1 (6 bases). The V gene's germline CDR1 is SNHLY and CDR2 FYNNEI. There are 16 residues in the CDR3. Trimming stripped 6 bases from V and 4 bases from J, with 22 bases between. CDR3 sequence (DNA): TGTGCCAGCAGGGTTCATGGAGTGGGGGACAAGTACGAGCAGTACTTC. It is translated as CASRVHGVGDKYEQYF.